The 27 T cell receptor beta chains below were found in one sample sequenced in a study of T cells expressing NK-cell markers. Each CDR3 protein gets one entry in TCRdb, which reprocessed the 5' RACE reads and gives no DNA. This sample's table reports about 260,000 distinct CDR3 sequences. Sequencing was done on a sample of blood T cells: a sorted CD56 or NKG2C T cell subset, CD4+ or CD8+ T cells, or bulk PBMC T cells (not recorded which). The source is a man aged 18 to 30 in good health.

The chain uses TRBV12-3 or TRBV12-4 and TRBJ2-2. This CDR3 region has 12 residues. CDR3 loop: CASSPDTGELFF.

The CDR3 sequence is CASSLRGQASYEQYF. The chain links TRBV12-3 or TRBV12-4 to TRBJ2-7; lacking DNA, the TRBD1 call made by TCRdb goes unchecked. The CDR3 loop spans 15 amino acids.

V is TRBV18 and J is TRBJ2-5; lacking DNA, the TRBD2 call made by TCRdb goes unchecked. The CDR3 spans 13 residues. The V gene's germline CDR1 is KGHSH and CDR2 LQKENI. CDR3 protein: CASSPQRRETQYF.

The gene calls are TRBV11-2 and TRBJ1-3. CDR3 size: 12 residues. CDR1 SGHAT and CDR2 FQNNGV come from the germline V gene. CDR3 sequence: CASSPTRNTIYF.

This chain links TRBV5-1 with TRBJ1-3; TCRdb calls TRBD1, which cannot be checked without DNA. Germline CDR1 is SGHRS and CDR2 is YFSETQ. This CDR3 has 16 amino acids. CDR3 loop: CASRVDRGTPGNTIYF. Combining the CDR3 with reference TRBV5-1 and TRBJ1-3 gives the whole variable domain KAGVTQTPRYLIKTRGQQVTLSCSPISGHRSVSWYQQTPGQGLQFLFEYFSETQRNKGNFPGRFSGRQFSNSRSEMNVSTLELGDSALYLCASRVDRGTPGNTIYFGEGSWLTVV.

V usage is TRBV20-1 and J usage is TRBJ2-3; as DNA is missing, the TRBD2 call by TCRdb cannot be tested. This CDR3 is built from 14 residues. The germline CDR1 and CDR2 sequences are DFQATT and SNEGSKA (reference sequence). The CDR3 sequence: CSAGRGPGTDTQYF.

The chain has TRBV19 and TRBJ1-1; TCRdb lists TRBD1, though no DNA is available to test this call. This CDR3 region has 18 residues. Germline CDR1 LNHDA, CDR2 SQIVND (reference sequence). The CDR3 spells CASSSYLDRVFGNTEAFF.

The genes are TRBV7-9 and TRBJ1-1; TCRdb names TRBD1, which stays unverified in the absence of DNA. CDR1 is SEHNR, CDR2 FQNEAQ, per germline (reference sequence). CDR3 length: 17 amino acids. CDR3 in amino acids: CASSLVWDGSMNTEAFF.

The chain is built from TRBV29-1 and TRBJ2-1; without DNA, the TCRdb call of TRBD2 cannot be checked. The CDR3 sequence is 12 residues long. Germline assignment: CDR1 SQVTM and CDR2 ANQGSEA. The CDR3 reads CSVVGRADEQFF.

The gene calls are TRBV6-5 and TRBJ2-1; the TCRdb D gene call, TRBD1, has no DNA to confirm it. CDR1 is MNHEY, CDR2 SVGAGI, per germline. CDR3 length: 15 amino acids. The CDR3 protein is CASSYGTGVYNEQFF.

The chain couples TRBV20-1 to TRBJ1-1. The CDR3 totals 14 residues. Germline assignment: CDR1 DFQATT and CDR2 SNEGSKA (reference sequence). The CDR3 protein is CSASAGGPNTEAFF.

This CDR3 is CVSGLNTEAFF. The chain employs TRBV6-6 and TRBJ1-1; the D gene TCRdb calls, TRBD1, cannot be checked with no DNA. Looked up from germline, CDR1 is MNHNY and CDR2 is SVGAGI (reference sequence). CDR3 size: 11 residues.

The chain recombines TRBV30 with TRBJ2-5; the D call from TCRdb, TRBD2, cannot be confirmed without DNA. There are 13 residues in the CDR3. Germline loops: CDR1 GTSNPN, CDR2 SVGIG (reference sequence). The CDR3 region is CAGEVGGWETQYF.

The CDR3 region is CASSLELTGNTEAFF. V is TRBV5-1 and J is TRBJ1-1. Germline values: CDR1 SGHRS, CDR2 YFSETQ. The CDR3 totals 15 residues.

The chain is built from TRBV7-2 and TRBJ2-3. Germline V lookup: CDR1 SGHTA, CDR2 FQGNSA. The CDR3 is made up of 14 amino acids. The CDR3 sequence: CASSDQVSTDTQYF.

The genes are TRBV6-5 and TRBJ2-5; TCRdb reports TRBD1, a call that lacks DNA to check it against. This CDR3 is 15 amino acids long. Germline CDR1 reads MNHEY; CDR2 reads SVGAGI. The CDR3 is CASSRARFNQETQYF.

This sequence joins TRBV10-3 and TRBJ2-5; TCRdb lists TRBD1, though no DNA is available to test this call. This CDR3 region has 15 residues. The V gene's germline CDR1 is ENHRY and CDR2 SYGVKD. CDR3 sequence: CAIRKGRDNQETQYF.

This chain connects TRBV5-1 to TRBJ2-1; TCRdb selects TRBD2, and the lack of DNA leaves this call unchecked. CDR3 length: 15 amino acids. Germline loops: CDR1 SGHRS, CDR2 YFSETQ. CDR3 sequence reads: CASSLEPSGTFEQFF.

The rearrangement uses TRBV6-2 or TRBV6-3 and TRBJ2-1; the D call from TCRdb, TRBD2, cannot be confirmed without DNA. This CDR3 is built from 18 residues. Germline V lookup: CDR1 MNHEY, CDR2 SVGEGT. The CDR3 region is CASSYSLSSGDTYNEQFF.

This chain joins TRBV7-2 and TRBJ2-3; lacking DNA, the TRBD1 call made by TCRdb goes unchecked. Germline assignment: CDR1 SGHTA and CDR2 FQGNSA. The CDR3 consists of 11 residues. This CDR3 reads CASRGVDTQYF.

This sequence joins TRBV19 and TRBJ2-1; TCRdb indicates TRBD2, and absent DNA this call remains unverified. CDR1 is LNHDA and CDR2 is SQIVND in the germline V gene (reference sequence). The CDR3 is 17 residues long. The CDR3: CASSPRLAGGPRAEQFF.

The chain joins TRBV5-6 to TRBJ1-4; the D gene TCRdb calls, TRBD1, cannot be checked with no DNA. Germline V CDR1 and CDR2: SGHDT, YYEEEE. This CDR3 contains 14 residues. The CDR3 protein is CASSLKGAGEKLFF.

The chain employs TRBV6-2 or TRBV6-3 and TRBJ2-3. The germline V gene encodes CDR1 MNHEY and CDR2 SVGEGT. This CDR3 region has 16 residues. The CDR3 spells CASRSQSEDYTDTQYF.

CDR3 sequence reads: CASSGNTGQNIQYF. J is TRBJ2-4 and V is TRBV5-1; the TCRdb D gene call, TRBD1, has no DNA to confirm it. The CDR3 runs to 14 residues. Looked up from germline, CDR1 is SGHRS and CDR2 is YFSETQ.

The chain carries TRBV24-1 and TRBJ1-1; absent DNA, TCRdb's TRBD1 call cannot be checked. Germline loops: CDR1 KGHDR, CDR2 SFDVKD. The CDR3 loop spans 17 amino acids. CDR3 region: CATSDGPLGRRNTEAFF.

The V call is TRBV7-9, the J call TRBJ2-6. The CDR3 covers 15 residues. The germline V gene encodes CDR1 SEHNR and CDR2 FQNEAQ (reference sequence). The CDR3 reads CASSLGQTGANVLTF.

The chain combines TRBV20-1 with TRBJ2-5; as DNA is missing, the TRBD1 call by TCRdb cannot be tested. The germline gives CDR1 DFQATT, CDR2 SNEGSKA (reference sequence). The CDR3 runs to 15 residues. CDR3 sequence: CSATRAAGVFETQYF.